Below, 4 T cell receptor beta chains from the same sample are listed, as sequenced in a study of Ad26.COV2.S vaccination and SARS-CoV-2 variants. Produced via immunoSEQ multiplex PCR; TCRdb's table is partial and in-frame only. Of about 400,000 clones detected, approximately 90% appear once; the ten largest clones hold approximately 1.9%. Indicated treatment: around 19 received Ad26.COV2.S at low or high dose, single or two shots; roughly five received placebo; per-sample allocation not given. It was on day 63 after the first vaccine or placebo injection that samples were taken. Sequenced material: peripheral blood, taken in a trial of Ad26.COV2.S vaccine versus placebo. Receptors were obtained from a person aged 18 to 65 who received the Ad26.COV2.S COVID-19 vaccine or a placebo.

The V and J genes are TRBV9 and TRBJ2-6; D gene unclear. The CDR3 length is 17 residues. V dropped 4 bases and J dropped 0 bases, with 14 bases sitting between them. The V gene's germline CDR1 is SGDLS and CDR2 YYNGEE. In DNA, the CDR3 is TGTGCCAGCAGCCCCCCGGACGGTCGCTCTGGGGCCAACGTCCTGACTTTC. Translation: CASSPPDGRSGANVLTF.

The table lists this clone with a few counts. J is TRBJ1-3 and V is TRBV5-4, with D tentatively TRBD1 (5 bases). The CDR3 runs to 14 residues. V lost 3 bases and J lost 0, with 7 bases in between. Germline CDR1 and CDR2: SGHNT and YYREEE (reference sequence). The CDR3 DNA is TGTGCCAGCAGCTCCCAGGGCTCTGGAAACACCATATATTTT. Protein product: CASSSQGSGNTIYF. The whole variable domain, filled in from reference TRBV5-4 and TRBJ1-3, reads ETGVTQSPTHLIKTRGQQVTLRCSSQSGHNTVSWYQQALGQGPQFIFQYYREEENGRGNFPPRFSGLQFPNYSSELNVNALELDDSALYLCASSSQGSGNTIYFGEGSWLTVV.

This clone was recorded a few times. CDR3 protein: CASSLRPDTQYF. As DNA, the CDR3 is TGTGCCAGCAGCTTACGGCCAGATACGCAGTATTTT. V usage is TRBV12-3 or TRBV12-4 and J usage is TRBJ2-3; no clear D gene. Trimming removed 6 bases from V and 4 bases from J, with 8 bases in between. The CDR3 totals 12 residues.

CDR3 DNA sequence: TGTGCCAGCAGCGCGGGACTAGCGGGAGCGGTAACCTACGAGCAGTACTTC. Residues: CASSAGLAGAVTYEQYF. The rearrangement links TRBV5-4 to TRBJ2-7; 14 bases fit TRBD2. In germline, CDR1 is SGHNT, CDR2 YYREEE (reference sequence). J lost 2 bases, V lost 4 bases, and 8 bases had no gene match. The CDR3 loop spans 17 amino acids.